The 12 T cell receptor beta chains in this list originate from one sample, sequenced in a study of human T cells and chemical hapten exposure. TCRdb analysed the RACE reads with MiXCR anew, one entry per CDR3 protein. Counted here are 80,000 to 100,000 distinct CDR3 sequences, roughly a tenth occurring once; the ten biggest clones make up around 5%. Specified time point: patch test 2, 6 weeks after DPC sensitization. Treatment noted: therapeutic diphenylcyclopropenone sensitization with weekly scalp DPC. The specimen was whole blood, collected in connection with sensitization to the hapten diphenylcyclopropenone (DPC). These receptors were collected from a woman aged 50 to 65 with alopecia areata. Some clones in this sample may be carry-over from other donors' samples.

In DNA form, the CDR3 reads TGTGCCACCAGCAGAGATCCCCAGGAGGGGACCCAGTACTTC. Translating it yields CATSRDPQEGTQYF. V and J are TRBV15 and TRBJ2-5, with D perhaps TRBD2 (6 bases). The germline gives CDR1 LNHNV, CDR2 YYDKDF (reference sequence). V lost 0 bases and J lost 7, with 12 bases in between. The CDR3 totals 14 residues.

This clonotype was seen more than once but under ten times. The rearrangement uses TRBV6-6 and TRBJ1-1; 8 bases line up with TRBD1. Germline lookup yields CDR1 MNHNY and CDR2 SVGAGI (reference sequence). The CDR3 is 13 residues long. Trimming at V came to 4 bases and at J to 9 bases, leaving 7 bases not matched to a gene. The CDR3 is CASSSGTGPKAFF. The CDR3 DNA reads TGTGCCAGCAGTTCCGGGACAGGTCCTAAAGCTTTCTTT.

In DNA, the CDR3 is TGCAGTGCTAGAGATGATGCCGGGAACACTGAAGCTTTCTTT. It codes for CSARDDAGNTEAFF. The chain joins TRBV20-1 to TRBJ1-1; D is undetermined. V was clipped by 0 bases and J by 1 base, with 9 bases between them. This CDR3 region has 14 residues. CDR1 is DFQATT and CDR2 is SNEGSKA in the germline V gene (reference sequence).

This clonotype has a handful of counts. The chain carries TRBV5-4 and TRBJ2-3, with TRBD2 as a possible D gene (5 bases). Trimming stripped 1 base from V and 0 bases from J, with 9 bases between. CDR1 is SGHNT and CDR2 is YYREEE in the germline V gene (reference sequence). CDR3 length: 15 residues. CDR3 nucleotide sequence: TGTGCCAGCAGCTTGAGTAGCGCAAGCACAGATACGCAGTATTTT. Its protein product is CASSLSSASTDTQYF.

This chain joins TRBV7-2 and TRBJ1-2; 7 bases match TRBD1. V was pared by 7 bases and J by 2 bases, with 7 bases of the junction left unmatched. From germline, CDR1 is SGHTA and CDR2 FQGNSA. The CDR3 is 14 amino acids. The CDR3 DNA reads as TGTGCCAGCACCCTGGAGGGGGCGAACTATGGCTACACCTTC. Its translation: CASTLEGANYGYTF.

This clonotype appeared many times. The chain uses TRBV18 and TRBJ1-5; 8 bases are shared with TRBD1. This CDR3 comprises 16 residues. V was clipped by 3 bases and J by 3 bases; unmatched bases: 7. Germline CDR1 is KGHSH and CDR2 is LQKENI. CDR3 in DNA: TGTGCCAGCTCACCGCCGGGACAGGACTACAATCAGCCCCAGCATTTT. It specifies CASSPPGQDYNQPQHF.

This clonotype showed up many times. The chain carries TRBV5-1 and TRBJ2-5, with a tentative D call TRBD2 (5 bases). Trimming took off 4 bases at V and 1 base at J, with 8 bases between the two ends. Germline loops: CDR1 SGHRS, CDR2 YFSETQ. The CDR3 is 13 amino acids. The CDR3, as DNA: TGCGCCAGCAGCAGAGGGATCCAAGAGACCCAGTACTTC. This encodes CASSRGIQETQYF.

This clonotype was counted many times. The chain uses TRBV7-2 and TRBJ2-1; tentatively, D is TRBD1 (6 bases). This CDR3 is built from 15 residues. V was trimmed by 5 bases and J by 6 bases, leaving 17 bases between them. Germline loops: CDR1 SGHTA, CDR2 FQGNSA. CDR3 coding DNA: TGTGCCAGCAGCCCCCCTGGCAGGGGATTCAATGAGCAGTTCTTC. Its protein product is CASSPPGRGFNEQFF.

This clonotype was seen many times. This chain connects TRBV20-1 to TRBJ2-1; D gene unclear. Germline values: CDR1 DFQATT, CDR2 SNEGSKA (reference sequence). Trimming took off 1 base at V and 3 bases at J, with 4 bases between the two ends. The CDR3 is made up of 12 amino acids. The CDR3 spells CSARVGYNEQFF. CDR3 bases: TGCAGTGCTAGAGTGGGCTACAATGAGCAGTTCTTC.

This clonotype was observed at least ten times. The V call is TRBV29-1, the J call TRBJ1-2; no reliable D call. Germline assignment: CDR1 SQVTM and CDR2 ANQGSEA. The CDR3 has 13 residues. V shed 6 bases and J shed 4 bases, with 15 bases lying between them. The CDR3 loop is CSVETGDRYGYTF. CDR3 DNA sequence: TGCAGCGTGGAGACCGGGGATCGCTATGGCTACACCTTC. The full variable domain, its missing parts supplied by reference TRBV29-1 and TRBJ1-2, is SAVISQKPSRDICQRGTSLTIQCQVDSQVTMMFWYRQQPGQSLTLIATANQGSEATYESGFVIDKFPISRPNLTFSTLTVSNMSPEDSSIYLCSVETGDRYGYTFGSGTRLTVV.

This clonotype showed up just a few times. This chain uses TRBV7-2 with TRBJ2-5; D is possibly TRBD1 (6 bases). The germline V gene has CDR1 SGHTA and CDR2 FQGNSA. V was shortened by 6 bases and J by 3 bases, with 11 bases between the two germline ends. The CDR3 consists of 13 residues. As DNA, the CDR3 is TGTGCCAGCAGTTGGACAGCTAAAGAGACCCAGTACTTC. It is translated as CASSWTAKETQYF.

This clonotype was recorded at least ten times. This sequence joins TRBV12-3 or TRBV12-4 and TRBJ1-5; 7 bases are a match to TRBD1. The CDR3 is 15 amino acids. Trimming took 5 bases from V and 4 from J; bases not matched to a gene: 8. CDR3 sequence reads: CASSPNRGPNQPQHF. For the CDR3, the DNA is TGTGCCAGCAGTCCGAACAGGGGACCGAATCAGCCCCAGCATTTT.